The 7 T cell receptor beta chains below were found in one sample sequenced in a study of T cells in narcolepsy. TCRdb's table, derived via immunoSEQ multiplex PCR, lists solely in-frame clones and lacks some. The sample consists of tens of thousands of clones, about 85% of them appearing once. The sample comprised CD45RA- memory CD4+ T cells from PBMCs. These receptors were taken from a human donor with narcolepsy.

V and J are TRBV27 and TRBJ2-1, with 10 positions matching TRBD1. There are 14 residues in the CDR3. The germline V gene has CDR1 MNHEY and CDR2 SMNVEV (reference sequence). The V and J ends lost 6 bases and 8 bases, in that order; junction bases with no gene match: 7. CDR3 in amino acids: CASRGTGVRDEQFF. The CDR3 region has the DNA TGTGCCAGCAGGGGGACAGGGGTGAGGGATGAGCAGTTCTTC.

The V and J genes are TRBV10-3 and TRBJ1-6; TRBD1 might be the D (6 bases). CDR3 length: 15 residues. Per germline, CDR1 ENHRY and CDR2 SYGVKD. Trimming took 5 bases from V and 6 from J, leaving 14 bases between them. CDR3 residues: CAISQRTEANSPLHF. DNA for the CDR3: TGTGCCATCAGTCAGCGGACAGAAGCTAATTCACCCCTCCACTTT.

The rearrangement uses TRBV5-6 and TRBJ2-3; TRBD2 matches 8 bases. Trimming removed 4 bases from V and 1 base from J; junction bases left unmatched: 8. This CDR3 is built from 16 residues. Germline values: CDR1 SGHDT, CDR2 YYEEEE. CDR3 region: CASSQGREARTDTQYF. The CDR3, as DNA: TGTGCCAGCAGCCAAGGGCGGGAGGCCCGCACAGATACGCAGTATTTT. Together with reference TRBV5-6 and TRBJ2-3, the CDR3 gives the full variable domain: DAGVTQSPTHLIKTRGQQVTLRCSPKSGHDTVSWYQQALGQGPQFIFQYYEEEERQRGNFPDRFSGHQFPNYSSELNVNALLLGDSALYLCASSQGREARTDTQYFGPGTRLTVL.

This clone was counted a few times. This chain joins TRBV7-4 and TRBJ1-3; D perhaps matches TRBD1 (6 bases). The CDR3 sequence is 15 residues long. Trimming shortened V by 7 bases and J by 3 bases, and 16 bases separated the two germline ends. The germline gives CDR1 SGHVT, CDR2 SQSDAQ. The CDR3 spells CASTSLGTYGNTIYF. The CDR3 DNA follows: TGTGCCAGCACCTCACTCGGGACATATGGAAACACCATATATTTT.

The V gene is TRBV30, the J gene TRBJ2-1; possible D gene TRBD2, 6 bases. This CDR3 has 12 residues. Germline V CDR1 and CDR2: GTSNPN, SVGIG (reference sequence). Trimming removed 5 bases at V and 6 bases at J, with 11 bases between. CDR3 loop: CAWGGTSNEQFF. Here the CDR3 DNA reads TGTGCCTGGGGGGGGACCAGCAATGAGCAGTTCTTC.

The rearrangement joins TRBV5-1 to TRBJ2-5, with D perhaps TRBD2 (6 bases). Looked up from germline, CDR1 is SGHRS and CDR2 is YFSETQ. The V gene lost 5 bases and the J gene lost 7 bases, with 9 bases spanning the gap. The CDR3 covers 11 residues. The CDR3 DNA reads as TGCGCCAGCAGGGAGGGTCCGACCCAGTACTTC. It yields the protein CASREGPTQYF.

The V and J genes are TRBV6-1 and TRBJ1-2, with 8 bases lining up with TRBD1. The V gene's germline CDR1 is MNHNS and CDR2 SASEGT. The CDR3 loop spans 15 amino acids. The V segment lost 6 bases and the J segment 3 bases; nucleotides outside the gene matches: 9. Here the CDR3 reads CASRTGQGSHYGYTF. The CDR3 region has the DNA TGTGCCAGCAGGACCGGACAGGGTTCGCACTATGGCTACACCTTC.